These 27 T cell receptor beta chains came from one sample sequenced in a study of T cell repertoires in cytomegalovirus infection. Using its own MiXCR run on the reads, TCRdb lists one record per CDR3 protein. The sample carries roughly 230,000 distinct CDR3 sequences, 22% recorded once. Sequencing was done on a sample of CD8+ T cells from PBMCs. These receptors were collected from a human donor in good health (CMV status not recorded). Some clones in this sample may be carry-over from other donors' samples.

The DNA of the CDR3 is TGTGCCAGCATCCCGGGATCAACTAATGAAAAACTGTTTTTT. Translating it yields CASIPGSTNEKLFF. J is TRBJ1-4 and V is TRBV2, with D uncertain. This CDR3 region has 14 residues. Germline V lookup: CDR1 SNHLY, CDR2 FYNNEI. The germline V and J ends were trimmed by 7 bases and 0 bases, with 9 bases remaining between them.

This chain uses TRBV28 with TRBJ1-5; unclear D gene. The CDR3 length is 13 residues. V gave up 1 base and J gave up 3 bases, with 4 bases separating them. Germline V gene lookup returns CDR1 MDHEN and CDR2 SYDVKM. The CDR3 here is CASSLYFNQPQHF. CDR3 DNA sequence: TGTGCCAGCAGTTTATATTTCAATCAGCCCCAGCATTTT.

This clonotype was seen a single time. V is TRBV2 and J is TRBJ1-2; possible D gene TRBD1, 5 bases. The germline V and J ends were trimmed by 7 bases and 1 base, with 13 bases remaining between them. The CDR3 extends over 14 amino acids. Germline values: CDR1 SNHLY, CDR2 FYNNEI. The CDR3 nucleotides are TGTGCCAGCATCGAACCGACAGTTAACTATGGCTACACCTTC. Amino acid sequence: CASIEPTVNYGYTF.

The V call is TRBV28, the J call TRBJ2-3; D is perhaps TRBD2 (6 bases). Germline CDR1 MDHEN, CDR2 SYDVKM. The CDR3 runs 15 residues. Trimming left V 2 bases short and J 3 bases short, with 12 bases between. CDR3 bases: TGTGCCAGCAGTTTAATAGCGGTCGCGACAGATACGCAGTATTTT. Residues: CASSLIAVATDTQYF.

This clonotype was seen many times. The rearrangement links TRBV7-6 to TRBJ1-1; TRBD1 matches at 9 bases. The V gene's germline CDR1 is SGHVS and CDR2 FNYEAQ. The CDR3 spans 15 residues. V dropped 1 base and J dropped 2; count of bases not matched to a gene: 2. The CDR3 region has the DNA TGTGCCAGCAGCTTAGGGGACAGGGCTAACACTGAAGCTTTCTTT. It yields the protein CASSLGDRANTEAFF. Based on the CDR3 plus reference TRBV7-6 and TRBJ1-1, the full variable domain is GAGVSQSPRYKVTKRGQDVALRCDPISGHVSLYWYRQALGQGPEFLTYFNYEAQQDKSGLPNDRFSAERPEGSISTLTIQRTEQRDSAMYRCASSLGDRANTEAFFGQGTRLTVV.

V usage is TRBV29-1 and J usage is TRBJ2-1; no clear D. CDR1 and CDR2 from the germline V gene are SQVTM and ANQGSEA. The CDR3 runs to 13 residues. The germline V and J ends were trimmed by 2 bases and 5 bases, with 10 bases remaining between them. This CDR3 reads CSVEPSSHNEQFF. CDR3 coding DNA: TGCAGCGTTGAACCAAGTAGCCACAATGAGCAGTTCTTC.

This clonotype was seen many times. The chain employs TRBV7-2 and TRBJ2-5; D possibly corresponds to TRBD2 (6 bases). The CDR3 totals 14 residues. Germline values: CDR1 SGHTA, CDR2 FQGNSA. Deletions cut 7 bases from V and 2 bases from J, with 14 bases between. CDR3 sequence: CASTPMGGQETQYF. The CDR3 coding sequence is TGTGCCAGCACCCCAATGGGGGGTCAAGAGACCCAGTACTTC.

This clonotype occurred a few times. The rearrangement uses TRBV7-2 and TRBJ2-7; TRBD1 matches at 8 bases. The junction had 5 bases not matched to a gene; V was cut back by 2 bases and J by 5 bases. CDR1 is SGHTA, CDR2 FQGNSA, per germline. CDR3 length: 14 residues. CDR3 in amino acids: CASSLTGTGDEQYF. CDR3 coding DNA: TGTGCCAGCAGCTTAACCGGGACAGGCGACGAGCAGTACTTC.

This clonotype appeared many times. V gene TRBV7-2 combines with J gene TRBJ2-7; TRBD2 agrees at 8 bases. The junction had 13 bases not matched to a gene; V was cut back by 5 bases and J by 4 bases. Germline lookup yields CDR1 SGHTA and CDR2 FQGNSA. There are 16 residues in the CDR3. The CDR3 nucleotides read TGTGCCAGCAGCCCCGGTCCCGGGACTAGGGCGTACGAGCAGTACTTC. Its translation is CASSPGPGTRAYEQYF.

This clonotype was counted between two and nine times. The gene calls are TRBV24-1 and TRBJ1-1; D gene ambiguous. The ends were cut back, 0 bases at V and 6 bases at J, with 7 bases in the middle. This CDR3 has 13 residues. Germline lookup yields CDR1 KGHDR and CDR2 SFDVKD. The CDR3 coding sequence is TGTGCCACCAGTGATTTGAACACAGCTGAAGCTTTCTTT. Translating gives CATSDLNTAEAFF.

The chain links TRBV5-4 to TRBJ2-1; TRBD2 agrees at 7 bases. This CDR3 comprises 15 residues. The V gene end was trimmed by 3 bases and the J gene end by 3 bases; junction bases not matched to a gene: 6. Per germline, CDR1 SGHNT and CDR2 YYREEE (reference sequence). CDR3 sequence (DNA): TGTGCCAGCAGCTACCTAGCGGAGCGCTACAATGAGCAGTTCTTC. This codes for CASSYLAERYNEQFF.

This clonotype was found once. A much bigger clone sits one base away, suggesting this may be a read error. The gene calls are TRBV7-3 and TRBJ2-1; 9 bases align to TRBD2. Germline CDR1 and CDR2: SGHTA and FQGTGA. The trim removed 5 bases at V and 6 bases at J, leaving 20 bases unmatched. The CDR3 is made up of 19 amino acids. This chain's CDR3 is CASSPHPRRAGGQGNEQFF. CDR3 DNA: TGTGCCAGCAGCCCTCACCCCCGGAGGGCGGGGGGGCAGGGCAATGAGCAGTTCTTC.

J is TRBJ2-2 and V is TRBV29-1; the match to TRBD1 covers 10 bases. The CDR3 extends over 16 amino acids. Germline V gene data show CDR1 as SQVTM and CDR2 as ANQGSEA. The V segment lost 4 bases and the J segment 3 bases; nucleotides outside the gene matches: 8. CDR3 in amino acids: CSVVRLDRGDTGELFF. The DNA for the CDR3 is TGCAGCGTTGTACGTCTGGACAGGGGGGACACCGGGGAGCTGTTTTTT.

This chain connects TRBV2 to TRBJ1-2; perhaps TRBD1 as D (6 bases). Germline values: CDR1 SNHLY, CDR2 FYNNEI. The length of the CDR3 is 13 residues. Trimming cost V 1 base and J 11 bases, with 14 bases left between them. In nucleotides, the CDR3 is TGTGCCAGCAGTGAAGGTTCAGGGGAAAAATACACCTTC. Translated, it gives CASSEGSGEKYTF.

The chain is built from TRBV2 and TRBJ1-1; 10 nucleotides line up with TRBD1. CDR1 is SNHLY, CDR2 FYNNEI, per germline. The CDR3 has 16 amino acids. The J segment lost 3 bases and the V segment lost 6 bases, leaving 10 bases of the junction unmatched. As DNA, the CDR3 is TGTGCCAGCAGGGCCGGGACAGGGGCGGTCTACACTGAAGCTTTCTTT. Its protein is CASRAGTGAVYTEAFF.

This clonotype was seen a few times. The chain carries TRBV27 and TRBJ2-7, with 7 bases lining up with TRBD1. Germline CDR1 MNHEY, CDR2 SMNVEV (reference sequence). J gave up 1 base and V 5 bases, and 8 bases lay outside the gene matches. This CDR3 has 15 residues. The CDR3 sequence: CASSPRTGLSYEQYF. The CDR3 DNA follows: TGTGCCAGCAGTCCAAGGACAGGATTGTCCTACGAGCAGTACTTC.

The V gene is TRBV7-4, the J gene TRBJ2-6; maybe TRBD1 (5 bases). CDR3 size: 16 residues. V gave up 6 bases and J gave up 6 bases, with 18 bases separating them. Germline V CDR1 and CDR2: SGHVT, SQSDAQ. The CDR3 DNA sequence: TGTGCCAGCAGTCCGACGGAAGGGGCCGAGGCCAACGTCCTGACTTTC. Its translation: CASSPTEGAEANVLTF.

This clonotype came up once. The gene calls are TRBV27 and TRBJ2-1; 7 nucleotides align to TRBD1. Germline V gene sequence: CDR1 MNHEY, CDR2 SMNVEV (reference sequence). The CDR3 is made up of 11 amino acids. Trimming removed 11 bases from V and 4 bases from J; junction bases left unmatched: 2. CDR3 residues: CAVQGYNEQFF. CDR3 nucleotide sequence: TGTGCCGTACAGGGGTACAATGAGCAGTTCTTC.

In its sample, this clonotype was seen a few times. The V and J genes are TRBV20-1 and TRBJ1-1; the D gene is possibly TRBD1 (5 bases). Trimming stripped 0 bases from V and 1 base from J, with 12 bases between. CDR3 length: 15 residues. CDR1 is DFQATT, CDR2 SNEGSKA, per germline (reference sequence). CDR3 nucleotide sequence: TGCAGTGCTAGAGATTGGGGGTTCGGGAACACTGAAGCTTTCTTT. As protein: CSARDWGFGNTEAFF.

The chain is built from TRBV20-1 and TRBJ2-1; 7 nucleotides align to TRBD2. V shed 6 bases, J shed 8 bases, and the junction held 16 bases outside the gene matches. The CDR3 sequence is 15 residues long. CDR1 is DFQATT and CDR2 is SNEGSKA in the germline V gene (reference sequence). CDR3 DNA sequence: TGCAGTGCCGTAGTAGAAGGGACTAATCGGGATGAGCAGTTCTTC. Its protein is CSAVVEGTNRDEQFF.

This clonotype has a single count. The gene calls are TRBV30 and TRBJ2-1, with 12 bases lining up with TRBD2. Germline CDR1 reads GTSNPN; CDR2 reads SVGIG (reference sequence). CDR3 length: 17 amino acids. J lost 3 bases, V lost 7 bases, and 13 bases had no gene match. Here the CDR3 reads CASTGLAGTVCYNEQFF. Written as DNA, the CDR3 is TGTGCCTCTACTGGACTAGCGGGAACCGTCTGCTACAATGAGCAGTTCTTC.

CDR3 bases: TGTGCCAGCAGGGGGGGGCCCCTATCCGCAGATACGCAGTATTTT. This sequence encodes CASRGGPLSADTQYF. V gene TRBV6-1 combines with J gene TRBJ2-3; the D gene is possibly TRBD2 (7 bases). Germline V gene lookup returns CDR1 MNHNS and CDR2 SASEGT. The CDR3 extends over 15 amino acids. Deletions cut 6 bases from V and 4 bases from J, with 17 bases between.

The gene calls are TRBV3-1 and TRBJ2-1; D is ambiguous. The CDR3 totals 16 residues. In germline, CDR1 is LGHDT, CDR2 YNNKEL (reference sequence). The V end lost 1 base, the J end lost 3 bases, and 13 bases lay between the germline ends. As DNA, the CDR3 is TGTGCCAGCAGCCAAGTCGGTATGGGTTTCTACAATGAGCAGTTCTTC. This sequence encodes CASSQVGMGFYNEQFF.

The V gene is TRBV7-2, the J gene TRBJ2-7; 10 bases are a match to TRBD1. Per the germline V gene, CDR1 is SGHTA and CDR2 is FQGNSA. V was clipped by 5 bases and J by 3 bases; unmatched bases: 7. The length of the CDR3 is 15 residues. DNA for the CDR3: TGTGCCAGCAGCAAAACCGGGACAGGGGTCTACGAGCAGTACTTC. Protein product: CASSKTGTGVYEQYF.

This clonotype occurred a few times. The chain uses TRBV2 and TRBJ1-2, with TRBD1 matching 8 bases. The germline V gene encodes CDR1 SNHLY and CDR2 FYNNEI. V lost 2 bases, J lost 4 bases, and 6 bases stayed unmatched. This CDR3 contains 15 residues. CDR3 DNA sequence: TGTGCCAGCAGTGAATGGGCAGGGGGCGGCTATGGCTACACCTTC. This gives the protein CASSEWAGGGYGYTF.

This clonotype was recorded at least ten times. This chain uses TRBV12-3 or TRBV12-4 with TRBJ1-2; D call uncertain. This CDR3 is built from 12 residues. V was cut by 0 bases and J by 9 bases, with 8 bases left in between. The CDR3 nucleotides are TGTGCCAGCAGTTTAGCGAGGCGTCGCTACACCTTC. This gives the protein CASSLARRRYTF.

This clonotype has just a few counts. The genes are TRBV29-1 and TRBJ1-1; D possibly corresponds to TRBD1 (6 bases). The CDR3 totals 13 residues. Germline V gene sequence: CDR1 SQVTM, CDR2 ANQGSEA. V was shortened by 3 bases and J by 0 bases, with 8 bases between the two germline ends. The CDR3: CSVEGALNTEAFF. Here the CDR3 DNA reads TGCAGCGTTGAGGGGGCCTTGAACACTGAAGCTTTCTTT.